The 5 T cell receptor beta chains reported below all come from one sample, sequenced in a study of blood T cell repertoires in COVID-19. Sequencing was performed with immunoSEQ multiplex PCR; in TCRdb, only in-frame clones are kept and a portion is missing. This table has 250,000 or so clones, 65% to 90% appearing once. Sequenced input: peripheral blood. The receptor set was obtained from a man aged 35 to 55 who had recovered from COVID-19.

The chain joins TRBV2 to TRBJ2-6; perhaps TRBD1 as D (5 bases). The CDR3 sequence is 16 residues long. The germline V gene encodes CDR1 SNHLY and CDR2 FYNNEI. V gave up 5 bases and J gave up 4 bases, with 15 bases separating them. The CDR3 spells CASSKYAGSGANVLTF. CDR3 nucleotide sequence: TGTGCCAGCAGTAAATATGCAGGGTCCGGGGCCAACGTCCTGACTTTC.

The rearrangement links TRBV5-5 to TRBJ2-7, with 9 nucleotides matching TRBD1. The V segment lost 4 bases and the J segment 2 bases; nucleotides outside the gene matches: 7. Germline CDR1 reads SGHKS; CDR2 reads YYEKEE (reference sequence). The CDR3 loop spans 15 amino acids. CDR3 nucleotides: TGTGCCAGCAGCCTTGGACAGGGGAACACCTACGAGCAGTACTTC. Its translation: CASSLGQGNTYEQYF.

V is TRBV6-2 or TRBV6-3 and J is TRBJ1-2; D is undetermined. CDR1 and CDR2 from the germline V gene are MNHEY and SVGEGT. This CDR3 region has 13 residues. V was trimmed by 2 bases and J by 4 bases, leaving 8 bases between them. For the CDR3, the DNA is TGTGCCAGCAGTTACGGGAGAATCTATGGCTACACCTTC. Its protein is CASSYGRIYGYTF.

V usage is TRBV10-3 and J usage is TRBJ2-2, with 15 positions matching TRBD2. Germline CDR1 is ENHRY and CDR2 is SYGVKD. This CDR3 is built from 16 residues. V lost 6 bases to trimming and J lost 4 bases; unmatched junction nucleotides: 3. The CDR3 loop is CAISRTSGRGTGELFF. The CDR3 DNA reads as TGTGCCATCAGCCGGACTAGCGGGAGGGGCACCGGGGAGCTGTTTTTT.

The rearrangement joins TRBV19 to TRBJ1-2, with 8 bases that match TRBD1. The V segment lost 0 bases and the J segment 2 bases; nucleotides outside the gene matches: 2. The length of the CDR3 is 15 residues. The germline gives CDR1 LNHDA, CDR2 SQIVND (reference sequence). DNA for the CDR3: TGTGCCAGTAGTATAGATCGGACAGGGAACTATGGCTACACCTTC. Translation: CASSIDRTGNYGYTF.